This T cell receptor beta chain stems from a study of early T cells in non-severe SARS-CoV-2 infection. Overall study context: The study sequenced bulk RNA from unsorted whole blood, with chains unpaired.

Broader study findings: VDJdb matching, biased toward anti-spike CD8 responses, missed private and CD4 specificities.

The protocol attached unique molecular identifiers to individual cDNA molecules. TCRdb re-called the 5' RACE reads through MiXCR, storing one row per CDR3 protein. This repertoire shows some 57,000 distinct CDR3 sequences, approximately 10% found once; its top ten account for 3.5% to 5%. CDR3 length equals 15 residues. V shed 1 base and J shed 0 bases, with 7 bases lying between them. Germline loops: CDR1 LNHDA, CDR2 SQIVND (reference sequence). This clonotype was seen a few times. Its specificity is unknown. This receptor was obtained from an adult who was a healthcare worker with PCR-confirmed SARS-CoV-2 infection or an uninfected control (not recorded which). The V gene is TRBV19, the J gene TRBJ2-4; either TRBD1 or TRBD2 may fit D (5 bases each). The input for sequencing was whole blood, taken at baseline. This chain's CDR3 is CASSIGGKAKNIQYF. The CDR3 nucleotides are TGTGCCAGTAGTATAGGGGGGAAAGCCAAAAACATTCAGTACTTC.